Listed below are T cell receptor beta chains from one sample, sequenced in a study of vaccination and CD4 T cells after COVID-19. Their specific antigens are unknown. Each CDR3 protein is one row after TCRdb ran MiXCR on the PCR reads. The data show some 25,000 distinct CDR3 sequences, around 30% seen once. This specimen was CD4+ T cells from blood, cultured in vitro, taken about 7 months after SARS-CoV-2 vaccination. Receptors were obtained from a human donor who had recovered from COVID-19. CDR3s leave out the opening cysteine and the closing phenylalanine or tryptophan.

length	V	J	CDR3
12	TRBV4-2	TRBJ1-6	ASSQGTGRSPLH
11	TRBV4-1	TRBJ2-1	ASSQDQGFEQF
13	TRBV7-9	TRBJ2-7	ASSFSSFGGFEQY
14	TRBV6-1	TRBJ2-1	ASTLLAGLAANEQF
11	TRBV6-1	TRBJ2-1	AVLPYGSPEQF
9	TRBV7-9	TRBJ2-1	ASSLKLKQF
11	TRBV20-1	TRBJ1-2	SAGQGPGYGYT
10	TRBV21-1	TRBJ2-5	ASSKGRDTQY
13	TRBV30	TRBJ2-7	AWKRGQGVTYEQY
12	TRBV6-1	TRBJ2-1	ASSVPRGLNEQF
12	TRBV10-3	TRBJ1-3	ATLQGAGGNTIY
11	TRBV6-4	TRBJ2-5	ASSVGPLETQY
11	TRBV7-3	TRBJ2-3	ASSLLSADTQY
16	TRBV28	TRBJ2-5	ASSPTGYGISGQETQY
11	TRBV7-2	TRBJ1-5	ASAFGRDQPQH
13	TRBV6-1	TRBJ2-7	ASSETPGDRYEQY
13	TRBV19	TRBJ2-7	ASSLFGSTHYEQC
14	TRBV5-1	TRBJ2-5	ASSLVRTAGQETQY
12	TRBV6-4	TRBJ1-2	ASKGQHLNYGYT
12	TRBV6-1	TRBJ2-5	ASVFLADVGTQY
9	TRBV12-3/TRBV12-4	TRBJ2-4	ASSLGTRSY
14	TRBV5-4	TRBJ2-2	ASSPTGASGTGELF